Below are 8 T cell receptor beta chains sequenced from a single sample in a study of blood T cell repertoires in COVID-19. The data were produced by immunoSEQ multiplex PCR, yet TCRdb's version contains in-frame clones alone and is incomplete. Of over 65,000 clones in the sample, around 90% are singletons; the top ten hold 6% to 7.5%. Material for sequencing was peripheral blood. The receptors shown here come from a human donor in a cohort sampled during active COVID-19.

This rearrangement joins TRBV7-8 to TRBJ1-5; 10 nucleotides match TRBD1. Germline V gives CDR1 SGHVS, CDR2 FQNEAQ. With V trimmed by 5 bases and J by 0 bases, 13 bases remained unmatched. This CDR3 contains 19 residues. CDR3 amino acids: CASSPRDRGREYSNQPQHF. The CDR3 DNA reads TGTGCCAGCAGCCCTAGGGACAGGGGTAGGGAGTATAGCAATCAGCCCCAGCATTTT. Filled out from reference TRBV7-8 and TRBJ1-5, the complete variable domain reads GAGVSQSPRYKVAKRGQDVALRCDPISGHVSLFWYQQALGQGPEFLTYFQNEAQLDKSGLPSDRFFAERPEGSVSTLKIQRTQQEDSAVYLCASSPRDRGREYSNQPQHFGDGTRLSIL.

The rearrangement links TRBV11-3 to TRBJ2-7; 8 bases agree with TRBD2. The germline V gene has CDR1 SGHNT and CDR2 YENEEA. J was trimmed by 3 bases and V by 3 bases; bases with no gene match: 4. The CDR3 length is 14 residues. This CDR3 is CASSFSSGGYEQYF. The CDR3, as DNA: TGTGCCAGCAGCTTTTCAAGCGGGGGCTACGAGCAGTACTTC.

The chain recombines TRBV19 with TRBJ1-6; 10 bases map to TRBD1. The CDR3 runs 13 residues. V lost 11 bases, J lost 10 bases, and 8 bases stayed unmatched. CDR1 LNHDA and CDR2 SQIVND come from the germline V gene (reference sequence). CDR3 amino acids: CASTGQGLSPLHF. CDR3 nucleotide sequence: TGTGCCTCGACGGGACAGGGGTTGTCACCCCTCCACTTT.

The chain uses TRBV23-1 and TRBJ2-7, with 13 nucleotides matching TRBD2. TRBV23-1 is designated an ORF whose function remains uncertain. V shed 3 bases and J 6 bases; nucleotides not matched to a gene: 14. The CDR3 has 18 residues. The CDR3 DNA reads as TGCGCCAGCAGTCACGGCCGGAGGACTAGCGGGGGTTCAGGCGAGCAGTACTTC. It yields the protein CASSHGRRTSGGSGEQYF.

The chain joins TRBV6-6 to TRBJ1-6; D gene ambiguous. The length of the CDR3 is 14 residues. Trimming cost V 0 bases and J 8 bases, with 8 bases left between them. Germline lookup yields CDR1 MNHNY and CDR2 SVGAGI (reference sequence). This CDR3 reads CASSYSELDSPLHF. The CDR3 coding sequence is TGTGCCAGCAGTTACTCGGAGTTGGATTCACCCCTCCACTTT.

The chain employs TRBV7-2 and TRBJ1-1; D perhaps matches TRBD1 (6 bases). The germline V and J ends were trimmed by 5 bases and 3 bases, with 16 bases remaining between them. The CDR3 has 15 amino acids. Germline CDR1 is SGHTA and CDR2 is FQGNSA. CDR3 nucleotides: TGTGCCAGCAGCATCGCCGGTTACAGGGACACTGAAGCTTTCTTT. It encodes CASSIAGYRDTEAFF.

CDR3 in DNA: TGTGCCAGCACCCCGGACACTGAAGCTTTCTTT. It is translated as CASTPDTEAFF. The chain has TRBV2 and TRBJ1-1; no clear D gene. Trimming took off 7 bases at V and 3 bases at J, with 6 bases between the two ends. There are 11 residues in the CDR3. Germline V gene sequence: CDR1 SNHLY, CDR2 FYNNEI.

The chain carries TRBV14 and TRBJ1-6; D may be TRBD1 (5 bases). V was cut by 1 base and J by 10 bases, with 17 bases left in between. Germline CDR1 and CDR2: SGHDN and FVKESK. This CDR3 has 16 amino acids. CDR3 DNA sequence: TGTGCCAGCAGCCAAGCTCAGGTTGCGGCAGGGTCACCCCTCCACTTT. Its protein is CASSQAQVAAGSPLHF.